This T cell receptor beta chain is drawn from a study of blood T cell repertoires in COVID-19. Study as a whole: Collection of acute and convalescent COVID-19 samples took place in the United States, Italy and Spain. In each case, the material was cDNA or gDNA derived from T cells, B-cell-depleted T cells, or PBMCs.

The CDR3 spans 13 residues. The germline gives CDR1 MNHEY, CDR2 SMNVEV (reference sequence). Trimming pared 6 bases from V and 4 bases from J, leaving 12 bases between. In the source study's methods: Researchers report that nucleated cell counts were estimated from reference gene primer amplification. Here immunoSEQ multiplex PCR was the method, and the copy in TCRdb shows in-frame clones only, minus some. V and J calls and clone size come straight from that table; D and trimming were deduced from the DNA. The sample lists approximately 66,000 clones; around 90% were seen once. This rearrangement joins TRBV27 to TRBJ2-5; D might be TRBD2 (6 bases). This sequence was found in a human donor with active COVID-19. The donor label of this sample is uncertain. The sequenced sample was peripheral blood. CDR3 nucleotide sequence: TGTGCCAGCAGCCACGCCGGGGGAGAGACCCAGTACTTC. Protein: CASSHAGGETQYF.